This T cell receptor beta chain was profiled in a study of blood T cell repertoires in COVID-19. The CDR3 totals 15 residues. V shed 4 bases and J 4 bases; nucleotides not matched to a gene: 9. Germline loops: CDR1 SEHNR, CDR2 FQNEAQ (reference sequence). As originally analysed: Amplifying reference gene primers gave estimates of nucleated cell counts. TCRdb's copy holds only in-frame clones and misses some; the assay was immunoSEQ multiplex PCR. Clonal size and the V and J genes are those of that table, whereas D and trimming came from the DNA. The table shows about 340,000 clones, with 91% occurring only once.

Source material: peripheral blood. The receptor was isolated from a young woman who had recovered from COVID-19. The chain couples TRBV7-9 to TRBJ1-2, with TRBD1 matching 7 bases. This CDR3 is CASSSKGAKPYGYTF. The CDR3 DNA follows: TGTGCCAGCAGCTCAAAGGGGGCAAAGCCCTATGGCTACACCTTC.